This T cell receptor (beta chain) was documented in a study of identical twins. Study outcomes and limitations: Fewer insertions characterized abundant cord blood beta clonotypes, whereas memory repertoires showed none.

A universal primer site was created by template switching, with the cDNA bearing unique molecular identifiers. Each CDR3 protein is one row after TCRdb ran MiXCR on the 5' RACE reads. The table shows just under 550,000 distinct CDR3 sequences, with over 12% occurring only once. Germline V gene lookup returns CDR1 KGHDR and CDR2 SFDVKD. V was clipped by 5 bases and J by 9 bases, with 15 bases between them. CDR3 length equals 14 residues. This clonotype was recorded once. What it binds is not known. The data were also submitted as part of a second study, on yellow fever vaccine responses in identical twins. As reported in that work: Twins' vaccine T cell response reportedly gave the appearance of partial convergence and partial personalization.

The receptor comes from a woman between 18 and 29 years old in good health. The material sequenced was CD4+ T cells sorted from blood. The chain uses TRBV24-1 and TRBJ2-2; weak D call: TRBD1 (5 bases). The CDR3 region is CATSGALGRRELFF. CDR3 nucleotide sequence: TGTGCCACCAGTGGGGCTTTGGGGCGTAGGGAGCTGTTTTTT.